This T cell receptor beta chain was captured by sequencing in a study of OX40 agonist ivuxolimab in advanced cancers. Whole-study findings and limits: Low normalized clonal expansion also occurred in some nonresponding patients. Expanded clones were, on average, more numerous among CD8+ T cells than CD4+.

Germline V gene data show CDR1 as MDHEN and CDR2 as SYDVKM. The V gene end was trimmed by 3 bases and the J gene end by 7 bases; junction bases not matched to a gene: 11. This CDR3 has 17 residues. The table came from immunoSEQ multiplex PCR; TCRdb's copy has only in-frame clones and leaves some out. The sample holds 30,000 or so clones, roughly nine tenths seen once. As for this clone: As yet, its antigen is unknown.

The V and J genes are TRBV28 and TRBJ2-2; 10 bases are shared with TRBD2. The receptor was isolated from an adult with an advanced solid tumor such as melanoma, head and neck, liver or kidney cancer. The sequencing here drew on CD4+ or CD8+ T cells sorted from blood, taken in a trial of the OX40 agonist ivuxolimab. CDR3 region: CASSLGGLAQNGGELFF. The DNA for the CDR3 is TGTGCCAGCAGTTTGGGGGGACTAGCGCAAAACGGCGGGGAGCTGTTTTTT.